This entry describes one T cell receptor beta chain. Trimming removed 4 bases from V and 0 bases from J, with 11 bases in between. Per germline, CDR1 SGDLS and CDR2 YYNGEE. This CDR3 is 14 amino acids long. The sample originates from a study of blood T cell repertoires in COVID-19. Study background: Samples representing acute and convalescent COVID-19 were sourced from the United States, Italy and Spain. The analysed material was cDNA or gDNA that came from T cells, B-cell-depleted T cells, or PBMCs.

The authors' processing: For nucleated cells, counts were estimated from reference gene primer amplification. Measured with immunoSEQ multiplex PCR; TCRdb has only the in-frame clones, and not every one. Clone size and V and J calls were adopted from that table, with D and trimming inferred from the DNA. This sample carries 150,000 to 200,000 clones, roughly 80% of them seen once, and the ten largest clones take roughly 2.8%. The chain combines TRBV9 with TRBJ2-7; D not resolved. The origin of this receptor is a man between 70 and 80 years old with acute or convalescent COVID-19. Sequenced sample: peripheral blood. The CDR3 sequence: CASSPRPSSYEQYF. The CDR3 region has the DNA TGTGCCAGCAGCCCACGCCCGAGCTCCTACGAGCAGTACTTC.